The clone carrying this T cell receptor (beta chain) is categorized as hyperexpanded. The sample belongs to a study of immune characterization of retroperitoneal liposarcoma. CDR1 and CDR2 from the germline V gene are SGHTA and FQGTGA. V lost 5 bases to trimming and J lost 1 base, with 13 bases between them. The CDR3 is made up of 15 amino acids. TCRdb analysed the PCR reads with MiXCR anew, one entry per CDR3 protein. There are about 7,300 distinct CDR3 sequences in the sample; approximately 29% occur only once, and roughly 40% lies in the top ten. The source material was blood. This clonotype originated in a male donor with retroperitoneal liposarcoma. The chain is built from TRBV7-3 and TRBJ2-3; D remains unclear. The CDR3 DNA follows: TGTGCCAGCAGCCCCGACTCTGGGGGCACAGATACGCAGTATTTT. As protein: CASSPDSGGTDTQYF.